A single sample is the source of the 27 T cell receptor beta chains below, sequenced in a study of CD8+ T cells in alopecia areata (dated by TCRdb to 2017 to 2018). The meaning of the sample's treatment or condition label: oral pan-JAK inhibitor, 5-10 mg twice daily. The method behind the library was the immunoSEQ multiplex PCR assay. For TCR sequencing, RNA was extracted from every sample and reverse transcribed into cDNA to serve as template. TCRdb holds this immuneACCESS table with in-frame rearrangements only. Some clones are missing; in checked studies, unresolved V genes explain under half, and the rest has no known cause. The sample table contains roughly 280,000 clones; only one count was recorded for 60% of them. The ten largest account for 0.9% to 0.95% of the sample. The sequences come from CD4+ T cells sorted from blood, collected around week 54, from a patient treated with tofacitinib. The receptors were gathered from a human donor with alopecia areata.

This sequence joins TRBV11-1 and TRBJ1-1; tentatively, D is TRBD1 (6 bases). The germline V gene encodes CDR1 SGHAT and CDR2 FQDESV (reference sequence). The V end was cut by 5 bases, the J end by 2 bases, with 12 bases between. The CDR3 consists of 14 residues. CDR3 loop: CASSTQQGNTEAFF. In nucleotides, the CDR3 is TGTGCCAGCAGCACACAACAGGGTAACACTGAAGCTTTCTTT.

This clone was picked up a small number of times. The chain uses TRBV5-1 and TRBJ1-5, with TRBD1 as a possible D gene (5 bases). The CDR3 runs 15 residues. Germline V gene sequence: CDR1 SGHRS, CDR2 YFSETQ. Deletions cut 6 bases from V and 6 bases from J, with 19 bases between. In DNA, the CDR3 is TGCGCCAGCACTACAACGGGGGAGGCCGGTCAGCCCCAGCATTTT. The encoded protein is CASTTTGEAGQPQHF.

The chain uses TRBV5-6 and TRBJ2-6; D unresolved. Looked up from germline, CDR1 is SGHDT and CDR2 is YYEEEE. The CDR3 is 16 amino acids. Between the trimmed V and J ends, which lost 3 bases and 0 bases, there was a span of 10 bases. The CDR3 bases are TGTGCCAGCAGCTGGGTGGATTTCTCTGGGGCCAACGTCCTGACTTTC. Translating it yields CASSWVDFSGANVLTF.

The V gene is TRBV29-1, the J gene TRBJ2-2; 9 positions agree with TRBD1. This CDR3 spans 15 amino acids. V dropped 2 bases and J dropped 5; count of bases not matched to a gene: 6. Germline V lookup: CDR1 SQVTM, CDR2 ANQGSEA. CDR3 sequence reads: CSVELGQGTTGELFF. In nucleotides, the CDR3 is TGCAGCGTTGAATTAGGACAGGGGACTACCGGGGAGCTGTTTTTT.

V is TRBV5-1 and J is TRBJ2-7; D remains unclear. The CDR3 runs to 11 residues. Deletions cut 5 bases from V and 4 bases from J, with 7 bases between. Germline V gene sequence: CDR1 SGHRS, CDR2 YFSETQ. The CDR3 DNA sequence: TGCGCCAGCAGAGGTAGTTACGAGCAGTACTTC. It codes for CASRGSYEQYF.

The sample holds a few counts of this clone. This rearrangement joins TRBV7-2 to TRBJ2-7; no clear D. Trimming stripped 2 bases from V and 5 bases from J, with 4 bases between. The CDR3 runs 11 residues. Germline values: CDR1 SGHTA, CDR2 FQGNSA. CDR3: CASSLSHEQYF. The CDR3 DNA reads as TGTGCCAGCAGCTTATCCCACGAGCAGTACTTC.

This clone was seen only a few times. The J gene is TRBJ2-5, the V gene TRBV29-1, with D perhaps being TRBD1 or TRBD2 (5 bases each). There are 12 residues in the CDR3. Trimming removed 5 bases from V and 5 bases from J, with 12 bases in between. Germline CDR1 and CDR2: SQVTM and ANQGSEA. The CDR3 spells CSVWDVRETQYF. The CDR3 DNA is TGCAGCGTTTGGGACGTGCGGGAGACCCAGTACTTC.

V and J are TRBV9 and TRBJ1-5; D ambiguous. The CDR3 spans 13 residues. The V end was cut by 0 bases, the J end by 6 bases, with 7 bases between. The germline V gene encodes CDR1 SGDLS and CDR2 YYNGEE. CDR3: CASSVDGRQPQHF. CDR3 nucleotide sequence: TGTGCCAGCAGCGTAGACGGGCGTCAGCCCCAGCATTTT.

In its sample, this clone was seen a few times. V usage is TRBV7-2 and J usage is TRBJ2-2; D not certain. CDR3 length: 14 amino acids. The V end lost 0 bases, the J end lost 7 bases, and 9 bases lay between the germline ends. CDR1 and CDR2 from the germline V gene are SGHTA and FQGNSA. CDR3 DNA: TGTGCCAGCAGCTTAGCGTCGGACGTCGGGGAGCTGTTTTTT. This codes for CASSLASDVGELFF.

V usage is TRBV6-5 and J usage is TRBJ1-2; 7 nucleotides match TRBD1. J was trimmed by 8 bases and V by 4 bases; bases with no gene match: 7. There are 13 residues in the CDR3. CDR1 MNHEY and CDR2 SVGAGI come from the germline V gene. CDR3 sequence reads: CASSSTGDQGYTF. CDR3 nucleotide sequence: TGTGCCAGCAGTTCTACAGGGGACCAAGGCTACACCTTC.

This chain uses TRBV7-8 with TRBJ2-2; 7 bases line up with TRBD1. Germline CDR1 reads SGHVS; CDR2 reads FQNEAQ. With V trimmed by 5 bases and J by 2 bases, 5 bases remained unmatched. The CDR3 runs to 15 residues. The CDR3 DNA is TGTGCCAGCAGCCAACACAGGGGTAACACCGGGGAGCTGTTTTTT. Its protein is CASSQHRGNTGELFF. Using reference TRBV7-8 and TRBJ2-2 for the parts outside the CDR3, the full variable domain is GAGVSQSPRYKVAKRGQDVALRCDPISGHVSLFWYQQALGQGPEFLTYFQNEAQLDKSGLPSDRFFAERPEGSVSTLKIQRTQQEDSAVYLCASSQHRGNTGELFFGEGSRLTVL.

This chain links TRBV15 with TRBJ1-1; D unclear. Trimming removed 4 bases at V and 3 bases at J, with 6 bases between. CDR3 length: 12 amino acids. Germline CDR1 is LNHNV and CDR2 is YYDKDF (reference sequence). CDR3 residues: CATSIGDTEAFF. CDR3 sequence (DNA): TGTGCCACCAGCATTGGAGACACTGAAGCTTTCTTT.

This rearrangement joins TRBV9 to TRBJ1-1, with TRBD1 identical over 7 bases. CDR1 and CDR2 (germline): SGDLS, YYNGEE. With 0 bases clipped from V and 4 bases from J, the junction kept 3 bases outside the gene matches. The CDR3 spans 14 residues. CDR3 nucleotide sequence: TGTGCCAGCAGCGTAGAGGACAGGCGCACTGAAGCTTTCTTT. Its translation is CASSVEDRRTEAFF.

This clone appeared a single time. This chain uses TRBV7-2 with TRBJ2-2; D is undetermined. Trimming cost V 6 bases and J 3 bases, with 11 bases left between them. The CDR3 length is 14 residues. In germline, CDR1 is SGHTA, CDR2 FQGNSA. The CDR3 spells CASRTGYDTGELFF. Here the CDR3 DNA reads TGTGCCAGCAGGACGGGCTACGACACCGGGGAGCTGTTTTTT. The full variable domain, its missing parts supplied by reference TRBV7-2 and TRBJ2-2, is GAGVSQSPSNKVTEKGKDVELRCDPISGHTALYWYRQSLGQGLEFLIYFQGNSAPDKSGLPSDRFSAERTGGSVSTLTIQRTQQEDSAVYLCASRTGYDTGELFFGEGSRLTVL.

This clone occurred a few times. V is TRBV9 and J is TRBJ1-4; TRBD1 agrees at 9 bases. This CDR3 contains 15 residues. Germline V gives CDR1 SGDLS, CDR2 YYNGEE. V lost 2 bases, J lost 5 bases, and 4 bases stayed unmatched. CDR3 in amino acids: CASSVGDRDNEKLFF. The CDR3 DNA reads as TGTGCCAGCAGCGTCGGGGACAGGGACAATGAAAAACTGTTTTTT.

The gene calls are TRBV4-3 and TRBJ1-1; D is ambiguous. This CDR3 has 16 amino acids. V lost 0 bases and J 0 bases, leaving 11 bases between the germline ends. Germline V gene data show CDR1 as LGHNA and CDR2 as YSLEER. CDR3 loop: CASSQDLTLMNTEAFF. DNA of the CDR3: TGCGCCAGCAGCCAAGATCTGACGCTCATGAACACTGAAGCTTTCTTT.

In nucleotides, the CDR3 is TGCGCCAGCAGCTTGGACTCCCTGCAGGACGCTTCACCCCTCCACTTT. Translation: CASSLDSLQDASPLHF. The rearrangement joins TRBV5-1 to TRBJ1-6; no reliable D call. Trimming removed 0 bases from V and 9 bases from J, with 16 bases in between. Germline CDR1 SGHRS, CDR2 YFSETQ. The CDR3 length is 16 residues. The complete variable domain, with remaining parts taken from reference TRBV5-1 and TRBJ1-6, reads KAGVTQTPRYLIKTRGQQVTLSCSPISGHRSVSWYQQTPGQGLQFLFEYFSETQRNKGNFPGRFSGRQFSNSRSEMNVSTLELGDSALYLCASSLDSLQDASPLHFGNGTRLTVT.

This chain joins TRBV7-2 and TRBJ1-3, with a possible D match to TRBD1 (5 bases). There are 14 residues in the CDR3. CDR1 is SGHTA and CDR2 is FQGNSA in the germline V gene. Trimming left V 8 bases short and J 0 bases short, with 11 bases between. The CDR3 nucleotides read TGTGCCAGCTTACAGGAGCTCTCTGGAAACACCATATATTTT. Encoded protein: CASLQELSGNTIYF.

This clone showed up just a few times. The CDR3 sequence: CASSEAGQAQETQYF. CDR3 nucleotide sequence: TGTGCCAGCAGTGAAGCGGGGCAGGCCCAAGAGACCCAGTACTTC. The V and J genes are TRBV6-1 and TRBJ2-5, with a tentative D call TRBD1 (5 bases). V was trimmed by 0 bases and J by 1 base, leaving 9 bases between them. The V gene's germline CDR1 is MNHNS and CDR2 SASEGT. This CDR3 contains 15 residues.

This clone occurred many times. This chain joins TRBV14 and TRBJ2-7; D ambiguous. V was clipped by 0 bases and J by 6 bases, with 9 bases between them. CDR1 and CDR2 from the germline V gene are SGHDN and FVKESK. CDR3 length: 13 residues. The CDR3 spells CASSQDVSGEQYF. CDR3 bases: TGTGCCAGCAGCCAAGATGTTTCGGGCGAGCAGTACTTC.

In its sample, this clone was seen once. The chain is built from TRBV7-2 and TRBJ2-3, with D uncertain. CDR1 and CDR2 (germline): SGHTA, FQGNSA. This CDR3 has 14 amino acids. V lost 5 bases, J lost 3 bases, and 12 bases lay in between. The CDR3 sequence is CASSPSPATDTQYF. CDR3 sequence (DNA): TGTGCCAGCAGCCCGAGCCCCGCTACAGATACGCAGTATTTT.

This clone was observed a single time. J is TRBJ1-2 and V is TRBV5-1; TRBD1 is a possible D gene (6 bases). V dropped 5 bases and J dropped 7 bases, with 9 bases sitting between them. This CDR3 has 11 amino acids. The germline V gene has CDR1 SGHRS and CDR2 YFSETQ. The CDR3 loop is CASRSTGGYTF. The CDR3 DNA sequence: TGCGCCAGCAGGTCGACAGGTGGCTACACCTTC.

The J gene is TRBJ2-7, the V gene TRBV7-2, with 8 bases lining up with TRBD1. The ends lost 2 bases at V and 5 bases at J; junction bases unmatched: 2. Per germline, CDR1 SGHTA and CDR2 FQGNSA. The CDR3 sequence is 13 residues long. Written as DNA, the CDR3 is TGTGCCAGCAGCTTACAGACAGGGGACGAGCAGTACTTC. Its translation is CASSLQTGDEQYF. The whole variable domain, filled in from reference TRBV7-2 and TRBJ2-7, reads GAGVSQSPSNKVTEKGKDVELRCDPISGHTALYWYRQSLGQGLEFLIYFQGNSAPDKSGLPSDRFSAERTGGSVSTLTIQRTQQEDSAVYLCASSLQTGDEQYFGPGTRLTVT.

The chain couples TRBV29-1 to TRBJ2-1, with D uncertain. V dropped 2 bases and J dropped 9 bases, with 14 bases sitting between them. This CDR3 is built from 13 residues. Germline V CDR1 and CDR2: SQVTM, ANQGSEA. The CDR3 here is CSVESPGLPEQFF. The CDR3, as DNA: TGCAGCGTTGAAAGCCCGGGTCTACCTGAGCAGTTCTTC.

Only a few counts were recorded for this clone. The chain links TRBV5-6 to TRBJ2-5, with 10 bases matching TRBD2. CDR3 length: 16 amino acids. CDR1 and CDR2 from the germline V gene are SGHDT and YYEEEE. The V segment lost 5 bases and the J segment 0 bases; nucleotides outside the gene matches: 7. The CDR3 loop reads CASSSVTSGYQETQYF. The CDR3 DNA reads as TGTGCCAGCAGTTCTGTGACTAGCGGGTACCAAGAGACCCAGTACTTC.

The rearrangement links TRBV10-3 to TRBJ2-5; 9 bases line up with TRBD1. J lost 4 bases, V lost 6 bases, and 3 bases had no gene match. CDR3 size: 13 residues. CDR1 ENHRY and CDR2 SYGVKD come from the germline V gene. CDR3 sequence reads: CAISPDRGETQYF. Here the CDR3 DNA reads TGTGCCATCAGCCCGGACAGGGGAGAGACCCAGTACTTC.

V usage is TRBV29-1 and J usage is TRBJ2-3; maybe TRBD2 (6 bases). CDR1 and CDR2 from the germline V gene are SQVTM and ANQGSEA. V lost 4 bases, J lost 5 bases, and 16 bases lay in between. The CDR3 has 14 residues. The CDR3 protein is CSVVGGGVEDTQYF. The DNA for the CDR3 is TGCAGCGTTGTAGGTGGCGGGGTGGAAGATACGCAGTATTTT.